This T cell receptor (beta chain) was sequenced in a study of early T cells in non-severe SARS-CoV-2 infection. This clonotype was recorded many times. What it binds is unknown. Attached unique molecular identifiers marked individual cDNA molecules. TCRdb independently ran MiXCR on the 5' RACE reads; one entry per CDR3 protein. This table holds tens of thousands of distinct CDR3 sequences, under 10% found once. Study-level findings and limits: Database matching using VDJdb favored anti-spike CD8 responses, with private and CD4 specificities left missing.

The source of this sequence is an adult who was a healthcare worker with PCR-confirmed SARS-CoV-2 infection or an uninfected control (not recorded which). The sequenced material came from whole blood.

The CDR3 region is CASSLGQQGAEGYTF. In DNA, the CDR3 is TGTGCCAGCAGCTTGGGTCAACAGGGGGCGGAAGGCTACACCTTC. The chain is built from TRBV7-9 and TRBJ1-2, with 9 bases matching TRBD1. Unmatched junction bases numbered 10, after V lost 3 bases and J lost 8 bases. The CDR3 runs to 15 residues. Germline-derived CDR1 and CDR2 are SEHNR and FQNEAQ (reference sequence). The full variable domain, with the rest looked up from reference TRBV7-9 and TRBJ1-2, is DTGVSQNPRHKITKRGQNVTFRCDPISEHNRLYWYRQTLGQGPEFLTYFQNEAQLEKSRLLSDRFSAERPKGSFSTLEIQRTEQGDSAMYLCASSLGQQGAEGYTFGSGTRLTVV.